The TCR beta chain under discussion was sequenced for a study of blood T cell repertoires in COVID-19. The overall study: COVID-19 samples from acute and convalescent phases originated in the United States, Italy and Spain.

Everyone who took part was about 18 to 89 years old, and they came from 20 to 25 US areas. Each participant's cohort was designated according to participant-reported clinical history. CDR1 and CDR2 (germline): MNHNS, SASEGT. This CDR3 contains 15 residues. The germline V and J ends were trimmed by 3 bases and 5 bases, with 16 bases remaining between them. In the source study's methods: Reference gene primer amplification yielded estimated nucleated cell counts. TCRdb keeps only in-frame clones here, not all; method: immunoSEQ multiplex PCR. The D gene and trimming were derived from the DNA, and the V and J assignments and clone size from that table. Among approximately 360,000 clones listed, roughly 90% were seen once.

The rearrangement links TRBV6-1 to TRBJ1-1; TRBD1 is a possible D gene (5 bases). What was sequenced was PBMCs or T cells enriched from blood (not recorded which). The receptor's source is a woman aged 25 to 39 with acute COVID-19. Here the CDR3 reads CASSELRVGATEAFF. The DNA for the CDR3 is TGTGCCAGCAGTGAGTTACGGGTAGGGGCGACTGAAGCTTTCTTT.